This TCR beta chain was recovered during a study of blood T cells in healthy people across ages. Primed by a sample-barcoded 5' primer and a J-beta primer mix, a second PCR proceeded for roughly 7 to 11 cycles. Each cDNA was tagged by a template-switch adaptor containing 12 random nucleotides. TCRdb ran MiXCR on the 5' RACE reads and lists one entry per CDR3 protein. The data show around 1,700,000 distinct CDR3 sequences, about 28% seen once. With respect to this clonotype: The antigen is not known. A single base separates this from a much larger clone, so it may be a read error.

CDR3 length equals 17 residues. Germline loops: CDR1 GTSNPN, CDR2 SVGIG (reference sequence). Notes on the study in general: Investigators treated diversity estimates from one million T cells as underestimates. Age advanced and TCR beta diversity per million T cells fell, roughly linearly.

The sample comprised blood. The sequence came from a woman aged 25 to 39 in good health. The V call is TRBV30, the J call TRBJ2-6; weak D call: TRBD1 (5 bases). In DNA, the CDR3 is TGTGCCCGGAGTGTTAGCCAGGGATTCTCTGGGGCCAACGTCCTGACTTTC. Its translation is CARSVSQGFSGANVLTF.